The clone carrying this T cell receptor (beta chain) has just a few counts. Its target is not known. Generated by immunoSEQ multiplex PCR, the TCRdb table keeps only in-frame clones and is missing some. The sample includes 110,000 or so clones, about 94% seen only once; the top ten take roughly 0.17%. This sample was taken from a study of siplizumab effects on memory and regulatory T cells. Study-wide points: Both greater diversity than memory cells and a major contribution to the alloresponse seemed to characterize naive T cells. In the presence of siplizumab, alloreactive sequences traceable to unstimulated CD4+ memory cells were significantly reduced.

Trimming removed 0 bases from V and 6 bases from J; junction bases left unmatched: 10. Germline V gene lookup returns CDR1 SQVTM and CDR2 ANQGSEA. The CDR3 loop spans 16 amino acids. Specimen: non-Treg CD4+ T cells sorted from blood. The sequence was collected from a human donor in good health. This chain connects TRBV29-1 to TRBJ2-3, with 9 bases aligning to TRBD1. The CDR3 DNA sequence: TGCAGCGTTGAAGATTCGGGACAGGGAAGTTGGGATACGCAGTATTTT. This encodes CSVEDSGQGSWDTQYF.